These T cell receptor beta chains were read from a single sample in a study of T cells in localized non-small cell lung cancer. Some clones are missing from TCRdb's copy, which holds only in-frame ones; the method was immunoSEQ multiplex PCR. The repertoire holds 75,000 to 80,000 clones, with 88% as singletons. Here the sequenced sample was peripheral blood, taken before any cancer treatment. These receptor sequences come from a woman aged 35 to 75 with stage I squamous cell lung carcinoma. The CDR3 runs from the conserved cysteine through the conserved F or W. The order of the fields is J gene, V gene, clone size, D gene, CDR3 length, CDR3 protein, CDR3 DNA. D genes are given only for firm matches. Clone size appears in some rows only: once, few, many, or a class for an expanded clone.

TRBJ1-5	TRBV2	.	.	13	CASSVDGNQPQHF	TGTGCCAGCAGTGTAGATGGGAATCAGCCCCAGCATTTT
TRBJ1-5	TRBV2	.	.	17	CASSERGGSERDQPQHF	TGTGCCAGCAGTGAAAGGGGGGGGTCGGAGCGAGATCAGCCCCAGCATTTT
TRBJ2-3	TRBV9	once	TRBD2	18	CASSVGPASGGLKDTQYF	TGTGCCAGCAGCGTAGGTCCGGCTAGCGGGGGGTTAAAAGATACGCAGTATTTT
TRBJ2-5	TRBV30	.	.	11	CAWRVLETQYF	TGTGCCTGGAGGGTCCTGGAGACCCAGTACTTC
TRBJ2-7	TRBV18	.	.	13	CASSPEMTYEQYF	TGTGCCAGCTCACCCGAAATGACCTACGAGCAGTACTTC
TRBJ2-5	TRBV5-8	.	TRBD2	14	CASTVAGDQETQYF	TGTGCCAGCACCGTAGCGGGGGACCAAGAGACCCAGTACTTC
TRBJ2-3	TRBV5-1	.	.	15	CASSLTGLTTDTQYF	TGCGCCAGCAGCTTGACAGGTCTGACCACAGATACGCAGTATTTT
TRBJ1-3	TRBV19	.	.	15	CASSIDPRSGNTIYF	TGTGCCAGTAGTATAGACCCAAGGTCTGGAAACACCATATATTTT
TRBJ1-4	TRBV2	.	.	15	CASSESTGPIGKLFF	TGTGCCAGCAGTGAATCCACAGGCCCCATCGGAAAACTGTTTTTT
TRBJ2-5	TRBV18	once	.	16	CASSPGRGTLQETQYF	TGTGCCAGCTCCCCAGGCAGGGGAACCTTACAAGAGACCCAGTACTTC
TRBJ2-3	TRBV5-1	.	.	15	CASSLDISSTDTQYF	TGCGCCAGCAGCTTGGACATATCTAGCACAGATACGCAGTATTTT
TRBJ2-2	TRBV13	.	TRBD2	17	CASSWKRGTSNTGELFF	TGTGCCAGCAGCTGGAAGCGGGGGACCTCGAACACCGGGGAGCTGTTTTTT
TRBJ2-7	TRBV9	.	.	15	CASSVEPGRTLEQYF	TGTGCCAGCAGCGTAGAGCCCGGGCGAACTCTCGAGCAGTACTTC
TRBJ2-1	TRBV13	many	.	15	CASSLRVSSYNEQFF	TGTGCCAGCAGCCTCCGGGTTTCCTCCTACAATGAGCAGTTCTTC
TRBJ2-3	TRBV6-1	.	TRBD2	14	CASSQAGRTDTQYF	TGTGCCAGCAGCCAAGCGGGGCGCACAGATACGCAGTATTTT
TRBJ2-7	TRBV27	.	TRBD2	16	CASSFQTSGGNNEQYF	TGTGCCAGCAGTTTCCAGACTAGCGGGGGAAACAACGAGCAGTACTTC
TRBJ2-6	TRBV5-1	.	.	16	CASSLSSAFGANVLTF	TGCGCCAGCAGCCTTAGTTCGGCTTTTGGGGCCAACGTCCTGACTTTC
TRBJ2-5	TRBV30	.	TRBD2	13	CAWSGLAPETQYF	TGTGCCTGGAGTGGACTAGCCCCTGAGACCCAGTACTTC
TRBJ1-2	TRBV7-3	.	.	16	CASSLGPGKFSYGYTF	TGTGCCAGCAGCTTAGGGCCAGGGAAGTTTAGCTATGGCTACACCTTC
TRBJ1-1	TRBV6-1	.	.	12	CASRNRRTEAFF	TGTGCCAGCAGGAACAGGAGGACTGAAGCTTTCTTT
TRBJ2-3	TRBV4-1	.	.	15	CASSWAGSRTDTQYF	TGCGCCAGCAGCTGGGCCGGATCGCGCACAGATACGCAGTATTTT
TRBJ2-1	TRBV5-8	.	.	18	CASSLAADSQSSYNEQFF	TGTGCCAGCAGCTTGGCGGCCGATTCCCAGAGCTCCTACAATGAGCAGTTCTTC
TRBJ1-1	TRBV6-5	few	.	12	CASSQRNTEAFF	TGTGCCAGCAGTCAGAGGAACACTGAAGCTTTCTTT